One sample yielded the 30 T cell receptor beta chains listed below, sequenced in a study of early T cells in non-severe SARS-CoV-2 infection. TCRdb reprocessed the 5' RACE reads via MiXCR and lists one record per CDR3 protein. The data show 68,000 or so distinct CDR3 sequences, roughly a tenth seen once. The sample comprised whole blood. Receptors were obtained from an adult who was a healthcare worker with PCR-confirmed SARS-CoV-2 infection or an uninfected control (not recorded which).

CDR3 amino acids: CASSPSLSGWPQHF. The DNA of the CDR3 is TGTGCCAGCAGTCCGAGCCTTAGTGGTTGGCCCCAGCATTTT. This rearrangement joins TRBV12-3 or TRBV12-4 to TRBJ1-5; no clear D. The V end was cut by 5 bases, the J end by 9 bases, with 17 bases between. This CDR3 contains 14 residues.

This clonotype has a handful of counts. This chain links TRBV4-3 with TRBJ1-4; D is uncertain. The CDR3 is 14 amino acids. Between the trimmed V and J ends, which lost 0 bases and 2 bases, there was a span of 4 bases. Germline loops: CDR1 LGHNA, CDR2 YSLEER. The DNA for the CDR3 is TGCGCCAGCAGCCAAGATTCCACTAATGAAAAACTGTTTTTT. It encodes CASSQDSTNEKLFF.

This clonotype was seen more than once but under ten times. The CDR3 is CASSVGGSSTYEQYF. CDR3 in DNA: TGTGCCAGCAGCGTTGGCGGGAGTAGTACCTACGAGCAGTACTTC. The chain carries TRBV9 and TRBJ2-7, with 7 bases identical to TRBD2. V gave up 2 bases and J gave up 2 bases; unmatched junction bases: 7. Germline lookup yields CDR1 SGDLS and CDR2 YYNGEE. The CDR3 runs to 15 residues.

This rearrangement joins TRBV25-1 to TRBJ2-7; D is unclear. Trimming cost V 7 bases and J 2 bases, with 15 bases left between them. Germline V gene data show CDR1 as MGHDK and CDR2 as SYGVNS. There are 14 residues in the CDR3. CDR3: CASTRPGPTYEQYF. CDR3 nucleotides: TGTGCCAGCACCCGACCCGGGCCAACCTACGAGCAGTACTTC.

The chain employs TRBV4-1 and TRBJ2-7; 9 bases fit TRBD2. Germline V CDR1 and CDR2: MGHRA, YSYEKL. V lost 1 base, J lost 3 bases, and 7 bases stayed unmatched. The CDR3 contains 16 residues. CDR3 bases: TGCGCCAGCAGCCAAGGGCCAGCGGGGGGACTCTACGAGCAGTACTTC. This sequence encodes CASSQGPAGGLYEQYF.

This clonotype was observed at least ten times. CDR3 region: CSAREPGTGNTEAFF. Written as DNA, the CDR3 is TGCAGTGCTAGAGAGCCGGGAACAGGGAACACTGAAGCTTTCTTT. The V and J genes are TRBV20-1 and TRBJ1-1; maybe TRBD1 (5 bases). The CDR3 is 15 residues long. Germline V CDR1 and CDR2: DFQATT, SNEGSKA (reference sequence). V lost 0 bases and J 1 base, leaving 12 bases between the germline ends.

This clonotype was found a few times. CDR3 in DNA: TGTGCCAGCAGCTTAGACATTTTAGCGGGAGGGGGACTTGAGCAGTTCTTC. Protein: CASSLDILAGGGLEQFF. The chain links TRBV13 to TRBJ2-1, with 11 bases identical to TRBD2. The trim removed 1 base at V and 9 bases at J, leaving 11 bases unmatched. The CDR3 runs to 17 residues. Germline V gives CDR1 PRHDT, CDR2 FYEKMQ (reference sequence).

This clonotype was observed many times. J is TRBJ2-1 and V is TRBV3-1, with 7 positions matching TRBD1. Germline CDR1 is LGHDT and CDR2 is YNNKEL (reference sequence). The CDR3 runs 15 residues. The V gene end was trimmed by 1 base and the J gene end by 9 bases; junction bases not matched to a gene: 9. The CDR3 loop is CASSQANYRGVEQFF. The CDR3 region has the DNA TGTGCCAGCAGCCAAGCCAACTACAGGGGTGTTGAGCAGTTCTTC.

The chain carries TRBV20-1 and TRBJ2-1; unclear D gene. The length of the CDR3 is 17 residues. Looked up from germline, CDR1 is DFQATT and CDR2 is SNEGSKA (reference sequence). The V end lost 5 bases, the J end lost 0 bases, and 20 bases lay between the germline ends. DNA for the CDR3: TGCAGTGCTGGTAAGCGTCGACCGCCCAGCTCCTACAATGAGCAGTTCTTC. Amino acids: CSAGKRRPPSSYNEQFF.

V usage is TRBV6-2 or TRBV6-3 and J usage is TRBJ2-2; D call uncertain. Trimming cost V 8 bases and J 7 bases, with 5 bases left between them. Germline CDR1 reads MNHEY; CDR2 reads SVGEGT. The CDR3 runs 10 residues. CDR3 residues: CASDGGELFF. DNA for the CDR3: TGTGCCAGCGACGGCGGGGAGCTGTTTTTT.

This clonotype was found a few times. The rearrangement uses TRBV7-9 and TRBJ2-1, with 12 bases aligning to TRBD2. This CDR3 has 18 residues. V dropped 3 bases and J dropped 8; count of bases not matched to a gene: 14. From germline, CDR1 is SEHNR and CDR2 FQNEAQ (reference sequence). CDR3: CASSFGTSGPLLHDEQFF. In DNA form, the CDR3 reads TGTGCCAGCAGCTTCGGGACTAGCGGGCCTCTACTACACGATGAGCAGTTCTTC.

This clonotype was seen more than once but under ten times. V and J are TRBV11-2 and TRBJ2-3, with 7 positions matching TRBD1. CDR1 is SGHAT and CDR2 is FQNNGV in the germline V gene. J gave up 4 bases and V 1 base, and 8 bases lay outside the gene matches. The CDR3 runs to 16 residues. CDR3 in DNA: TGTGCCAGCAGCTTAGTTAGGGGACAGTCCCCAGATACGCAGTATTTT. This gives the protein CASSLVRGQSPDTQYF.

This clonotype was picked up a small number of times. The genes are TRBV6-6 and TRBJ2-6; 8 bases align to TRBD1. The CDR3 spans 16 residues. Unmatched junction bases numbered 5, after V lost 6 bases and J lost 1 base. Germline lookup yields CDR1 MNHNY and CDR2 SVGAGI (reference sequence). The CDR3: CASRRQGLSGANVLTF. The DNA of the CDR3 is TGTGCCAGCAGGAGACAGGGGCTATCTGGGGCCAACGTCCTGACTTTC.

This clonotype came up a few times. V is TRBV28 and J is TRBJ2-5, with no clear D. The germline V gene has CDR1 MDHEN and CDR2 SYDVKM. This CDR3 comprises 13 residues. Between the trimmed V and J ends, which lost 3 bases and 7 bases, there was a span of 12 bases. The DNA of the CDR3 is TGTGCCAGCAGTTTGTCCGACCCGGGGACCCAGTACTTC. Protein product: CASSLSDPGTQYF.

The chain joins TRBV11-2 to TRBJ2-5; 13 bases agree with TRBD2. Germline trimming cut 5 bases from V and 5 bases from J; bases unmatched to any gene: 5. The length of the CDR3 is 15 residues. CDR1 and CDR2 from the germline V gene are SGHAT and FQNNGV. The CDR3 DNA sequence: TGTGCCAGCAGCGAACCGACTAGCGGGGGGGAGACCCAGTACTTC. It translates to CASSEPTSGGETQYF.

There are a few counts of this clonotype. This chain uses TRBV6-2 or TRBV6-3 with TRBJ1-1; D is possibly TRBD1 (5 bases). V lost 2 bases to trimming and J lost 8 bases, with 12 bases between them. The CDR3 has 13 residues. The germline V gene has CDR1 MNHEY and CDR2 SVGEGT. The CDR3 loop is CASSYGAGEEAFF. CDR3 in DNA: TGTGCCAGCAGTTACGGGGCAGGCGAGGAAGCTTTCTTT.

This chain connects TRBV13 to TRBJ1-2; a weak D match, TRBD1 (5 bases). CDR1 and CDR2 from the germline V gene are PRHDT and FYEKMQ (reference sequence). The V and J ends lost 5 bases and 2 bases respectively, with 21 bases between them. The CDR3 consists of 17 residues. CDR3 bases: TGTGCCAGCAGCATACTTAATCGTCGGGGCATGAACTATGGCTACACCTTC. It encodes CASSILNRRGMNYGYTF.

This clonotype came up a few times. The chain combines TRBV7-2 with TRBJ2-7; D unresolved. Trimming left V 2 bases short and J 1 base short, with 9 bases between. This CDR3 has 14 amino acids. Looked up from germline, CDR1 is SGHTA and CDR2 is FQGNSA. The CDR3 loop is CASSLLMWSYEQYF. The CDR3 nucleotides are TGTGCCAGCAGCTTATTGATGTGGTCCTACGAGCAGTACTTC.

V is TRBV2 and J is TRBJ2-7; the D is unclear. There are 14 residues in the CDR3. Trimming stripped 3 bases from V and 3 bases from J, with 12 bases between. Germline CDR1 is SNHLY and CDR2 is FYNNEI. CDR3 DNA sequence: TGTGCCAGCAGTGATCTTAGCCTATACTACGAGCAGTACTTC. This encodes CASSDLSLYYEQYF.

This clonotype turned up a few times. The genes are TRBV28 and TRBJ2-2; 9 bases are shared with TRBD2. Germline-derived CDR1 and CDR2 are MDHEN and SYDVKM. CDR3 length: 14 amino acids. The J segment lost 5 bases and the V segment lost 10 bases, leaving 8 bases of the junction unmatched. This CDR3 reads CATSTSGNTGELFF. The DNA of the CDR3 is TGTGCCACATCGACTAGCGGAAATACCGGGGAGCTGTTTTTT.

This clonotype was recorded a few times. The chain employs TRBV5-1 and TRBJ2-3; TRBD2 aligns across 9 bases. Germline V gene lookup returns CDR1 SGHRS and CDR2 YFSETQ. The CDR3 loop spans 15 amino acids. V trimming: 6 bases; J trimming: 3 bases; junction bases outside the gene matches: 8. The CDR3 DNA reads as TGCGCCAGCAAGGATAGCGGGAGATCTACAGATACGCAGTATTTT. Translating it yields CASKDSGRSTDTQYF.

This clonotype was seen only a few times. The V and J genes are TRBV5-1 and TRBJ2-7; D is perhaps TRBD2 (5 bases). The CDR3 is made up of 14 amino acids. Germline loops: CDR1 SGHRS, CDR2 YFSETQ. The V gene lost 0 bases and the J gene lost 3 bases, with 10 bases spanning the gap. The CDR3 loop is CASSLDHGGYEQYF. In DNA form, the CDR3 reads TGCGCCAGCAGCTTGGACCACGGAGGCTACGAGCAGTACTTC.

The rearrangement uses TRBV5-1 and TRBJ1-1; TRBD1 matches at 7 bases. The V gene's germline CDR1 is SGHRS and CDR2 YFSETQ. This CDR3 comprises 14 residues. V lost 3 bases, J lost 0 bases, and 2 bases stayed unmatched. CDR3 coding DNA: TGCGCCAGCAGCTCACAGGGGTTGAACACTGAAGCTTTCTTT. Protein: CASSSQGLNTEAFF.

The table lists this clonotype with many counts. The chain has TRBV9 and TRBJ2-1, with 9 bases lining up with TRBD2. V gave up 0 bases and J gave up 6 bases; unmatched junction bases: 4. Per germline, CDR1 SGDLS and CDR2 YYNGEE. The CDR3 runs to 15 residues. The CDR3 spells CASSVGLAEVNEQFF. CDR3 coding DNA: TGTGCCAGCAGCGTAGGACTAGCGGAAGTCAATGAGCAGTTCTTC.

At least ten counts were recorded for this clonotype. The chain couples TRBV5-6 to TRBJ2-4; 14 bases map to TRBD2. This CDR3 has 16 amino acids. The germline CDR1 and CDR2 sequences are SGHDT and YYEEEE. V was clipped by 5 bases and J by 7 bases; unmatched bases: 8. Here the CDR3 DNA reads TGTGCCAGCAGTCCCGGGACTAGCGGGAGTTGGAACATTCAGTACTTC. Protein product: CASSPGTSGSWNIQYF.

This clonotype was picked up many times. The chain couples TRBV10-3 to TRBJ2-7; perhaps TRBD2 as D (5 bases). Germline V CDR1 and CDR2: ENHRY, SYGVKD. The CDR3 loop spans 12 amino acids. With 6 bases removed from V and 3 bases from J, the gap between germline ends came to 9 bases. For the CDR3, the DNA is TGTGCCATCAGCAAGGACTTCTACGAGCAGTACTTC. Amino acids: CAISKDFYEQYF.

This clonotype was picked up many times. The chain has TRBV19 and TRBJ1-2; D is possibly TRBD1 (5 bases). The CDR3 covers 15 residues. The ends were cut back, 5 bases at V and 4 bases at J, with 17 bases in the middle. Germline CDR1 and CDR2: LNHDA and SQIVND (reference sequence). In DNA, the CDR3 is TGTGCCAGTAGTCCCGCGGCAGGGAAAATCTATGGCTACACCTTC. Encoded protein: CASSPAAGKIYGYTF.

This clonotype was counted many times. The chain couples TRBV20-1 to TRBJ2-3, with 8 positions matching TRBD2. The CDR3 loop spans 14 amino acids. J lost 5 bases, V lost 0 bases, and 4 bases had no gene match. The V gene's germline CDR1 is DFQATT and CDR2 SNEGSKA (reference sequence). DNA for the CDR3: TGCAGTGCTAGAGATCTGGCGGGAGGAGATACGCAGTATTTT. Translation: CSARDLAGGDTQYF.

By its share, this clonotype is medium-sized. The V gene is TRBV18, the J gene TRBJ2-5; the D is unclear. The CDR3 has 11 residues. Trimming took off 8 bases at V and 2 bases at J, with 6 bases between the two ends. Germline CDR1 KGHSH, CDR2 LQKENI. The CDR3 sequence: CASSLQETQYF. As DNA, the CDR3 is TGTGCCAGCAGCCTACAAGAGACCCAGTACTTC.

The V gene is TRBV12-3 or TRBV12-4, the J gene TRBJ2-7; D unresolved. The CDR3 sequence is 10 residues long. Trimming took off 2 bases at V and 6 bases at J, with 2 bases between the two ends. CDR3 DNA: TGTGCCAGCAGTTTAACCGAGCAGTACTTC. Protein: CASSLTEQYF.